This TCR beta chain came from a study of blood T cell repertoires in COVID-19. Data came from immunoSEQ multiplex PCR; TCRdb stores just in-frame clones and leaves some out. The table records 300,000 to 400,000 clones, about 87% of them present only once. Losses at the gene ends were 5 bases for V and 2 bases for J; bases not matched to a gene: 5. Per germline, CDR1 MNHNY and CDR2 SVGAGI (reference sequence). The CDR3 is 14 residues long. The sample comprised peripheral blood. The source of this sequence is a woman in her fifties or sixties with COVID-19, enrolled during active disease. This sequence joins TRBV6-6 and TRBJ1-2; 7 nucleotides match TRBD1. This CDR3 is CASSASGQNYGYTF. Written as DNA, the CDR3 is TGTGCCAGCAGTGCCTCGGGACAGAACTATGGCTACACCTTC.